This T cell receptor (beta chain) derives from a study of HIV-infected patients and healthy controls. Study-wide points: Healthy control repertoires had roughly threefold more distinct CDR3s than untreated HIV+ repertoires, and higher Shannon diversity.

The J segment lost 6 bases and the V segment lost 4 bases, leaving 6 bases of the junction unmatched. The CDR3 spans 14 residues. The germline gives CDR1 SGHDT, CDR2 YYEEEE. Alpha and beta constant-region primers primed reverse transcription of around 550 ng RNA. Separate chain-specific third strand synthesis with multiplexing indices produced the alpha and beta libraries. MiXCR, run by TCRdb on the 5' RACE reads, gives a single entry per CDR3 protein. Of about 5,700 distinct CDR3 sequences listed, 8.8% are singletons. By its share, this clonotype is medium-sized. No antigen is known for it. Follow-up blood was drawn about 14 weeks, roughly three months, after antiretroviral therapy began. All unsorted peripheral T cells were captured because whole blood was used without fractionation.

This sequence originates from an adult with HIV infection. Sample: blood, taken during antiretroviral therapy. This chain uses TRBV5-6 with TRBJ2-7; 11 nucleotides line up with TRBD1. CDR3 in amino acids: CASSPGTGGVEQYF. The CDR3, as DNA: TGTGCCAGCAGCCCTGGGACAGGGGGAGTCGAGCAGTACTTC.